This TCR beta chain was identified in a study of shared clonotypes between healthy human individuals. The donors were adults (healthy and HIV-negative) with no recent acute infections or vaccinations. The CDR3 loop spans 14 amino acids. J gave up 4 bases and V 0 bases, and 0 bases lay outside the gene matches. The germline V gene encodes CDR1 LGHNT and CDR2 FRNRAP. Overall study results and limits: Clonotype sharing across donors was expected to vary with sequencing depth. A few donors showed sharing of 4.5% to 6% of naive CD4 clonotypes.

Sequenced by immunoSEQ multiplex PCR; TCRdb stores in-frame clones only, minus some. The sample lists roughly 2.5 million clones; around 94% were seen once. Turning to this clone: The antigen remains undetermined.

The specimen was naive CD4+ T cells sorted from blood. The subset was: CD45RA+ positively selected. The clonotype was recovered from a man aged 18-30 years in good health. This chain joins TRBV12-5 and TRBJ1-5, with TRBD1 identical over 7 bases. The DNA for the CDR3 is TGTGCTAGTGGTTTGGTACAGGGGAATCAGCCCCAGCATTTT. Protein: CASGLVQGNQPQHF.